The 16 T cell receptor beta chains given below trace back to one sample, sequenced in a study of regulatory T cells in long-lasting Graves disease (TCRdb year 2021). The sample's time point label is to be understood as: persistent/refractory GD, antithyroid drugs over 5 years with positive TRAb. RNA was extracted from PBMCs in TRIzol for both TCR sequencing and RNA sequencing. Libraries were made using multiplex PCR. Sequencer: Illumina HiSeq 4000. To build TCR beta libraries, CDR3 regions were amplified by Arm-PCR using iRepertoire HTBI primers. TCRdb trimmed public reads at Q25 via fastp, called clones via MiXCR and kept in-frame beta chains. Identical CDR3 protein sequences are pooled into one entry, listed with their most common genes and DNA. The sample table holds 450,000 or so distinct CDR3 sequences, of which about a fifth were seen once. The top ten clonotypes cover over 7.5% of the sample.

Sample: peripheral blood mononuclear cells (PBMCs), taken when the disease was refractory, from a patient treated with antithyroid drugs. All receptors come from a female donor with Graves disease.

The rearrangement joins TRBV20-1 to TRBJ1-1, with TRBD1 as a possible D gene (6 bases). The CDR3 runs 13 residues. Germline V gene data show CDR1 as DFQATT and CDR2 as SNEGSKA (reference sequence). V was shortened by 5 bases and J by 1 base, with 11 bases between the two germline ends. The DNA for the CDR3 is TGCAGTGCTCGAGGGGGTAGGAACACTGAAGCTTTCTTT. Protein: CSARGGRNTEAFF.

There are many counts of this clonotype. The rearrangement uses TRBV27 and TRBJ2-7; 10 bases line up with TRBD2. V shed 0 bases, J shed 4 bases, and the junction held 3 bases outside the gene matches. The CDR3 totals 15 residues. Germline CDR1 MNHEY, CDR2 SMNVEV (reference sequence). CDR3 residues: CASSLSPSGRYEQYF. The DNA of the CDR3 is TGTGCCAGCAGTTTATCCCCTAGCGGGAGATACGAGCAGTACTTC.

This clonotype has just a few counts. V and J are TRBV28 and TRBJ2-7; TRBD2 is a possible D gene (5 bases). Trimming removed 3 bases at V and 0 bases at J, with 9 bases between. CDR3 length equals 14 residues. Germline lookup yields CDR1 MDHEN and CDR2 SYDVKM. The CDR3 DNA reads TGTGCCAGCAGTTTCGCAGCGGACTCCTACGAGCAGTACTTC. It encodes CASSFAADSYEQYF.

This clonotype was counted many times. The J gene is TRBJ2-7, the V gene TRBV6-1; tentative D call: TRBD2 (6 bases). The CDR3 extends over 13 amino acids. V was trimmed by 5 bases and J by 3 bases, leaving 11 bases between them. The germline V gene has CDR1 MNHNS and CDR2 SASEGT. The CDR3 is CASSRLAIYEQYF. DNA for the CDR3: TGTGCCAGCAGTCGTCTAGCGATCTACGAGCAGTACTTC.

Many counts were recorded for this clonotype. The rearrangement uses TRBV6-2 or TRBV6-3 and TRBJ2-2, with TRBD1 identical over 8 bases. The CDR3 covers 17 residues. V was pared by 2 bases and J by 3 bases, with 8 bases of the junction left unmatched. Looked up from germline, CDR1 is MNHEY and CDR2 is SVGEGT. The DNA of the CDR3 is TGTGCCAGCAGTTACCGGATGGACAGGGATGACACCGGGGAGCTGTTTTTT. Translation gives CASSYRMDRDDTGELFF.

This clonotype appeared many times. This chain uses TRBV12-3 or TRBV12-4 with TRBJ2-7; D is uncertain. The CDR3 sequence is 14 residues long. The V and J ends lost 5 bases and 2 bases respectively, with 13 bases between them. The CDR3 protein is CASSRPNKPYEQYF. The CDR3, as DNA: TGTGCCAGCAGTCGCCCTAACAAACCCTACGAGCAGTACTTC.

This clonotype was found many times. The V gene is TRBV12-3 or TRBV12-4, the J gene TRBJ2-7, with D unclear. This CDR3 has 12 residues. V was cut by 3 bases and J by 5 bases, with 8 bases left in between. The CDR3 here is CASSLNSNEQYF. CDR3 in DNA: TGTGCCAGCAGTTTGAACAGTAACGAGCAGTACTTC.

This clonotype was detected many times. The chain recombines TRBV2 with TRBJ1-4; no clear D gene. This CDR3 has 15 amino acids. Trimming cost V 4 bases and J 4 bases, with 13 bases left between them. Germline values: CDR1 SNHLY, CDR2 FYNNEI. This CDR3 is CASSVSAVRNEKLFF. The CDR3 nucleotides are TGTGCCAGCAGTGTTTCGGCAGTCCGTAATGAAAAACTGTTTTTT.

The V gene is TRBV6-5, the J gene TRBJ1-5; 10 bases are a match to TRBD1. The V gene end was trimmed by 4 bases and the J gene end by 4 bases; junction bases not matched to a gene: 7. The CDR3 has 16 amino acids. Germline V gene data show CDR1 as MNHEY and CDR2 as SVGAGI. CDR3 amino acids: CASSSHRQGANQPQHF. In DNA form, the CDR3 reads TGTGCCAGCAGTTCCCATCGACAGGGGGCAAATCAGCCCCAGCATTTT.

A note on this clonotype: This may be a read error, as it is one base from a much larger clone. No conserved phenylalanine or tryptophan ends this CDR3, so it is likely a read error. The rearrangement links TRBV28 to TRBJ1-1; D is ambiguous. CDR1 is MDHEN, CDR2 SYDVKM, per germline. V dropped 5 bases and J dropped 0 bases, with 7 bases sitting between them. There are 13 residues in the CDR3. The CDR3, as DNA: TGTGCCAGCAGTCGGGCCGTGAACACTGAAGCTTTCTCT. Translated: CASSRAVNTEAFS.

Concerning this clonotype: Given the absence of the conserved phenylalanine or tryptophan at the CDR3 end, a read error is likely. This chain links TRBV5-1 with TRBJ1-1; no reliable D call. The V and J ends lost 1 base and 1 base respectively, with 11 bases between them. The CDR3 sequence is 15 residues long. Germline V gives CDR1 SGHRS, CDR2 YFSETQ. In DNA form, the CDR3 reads TGCGCCAGCAGCTTGTTAGGGAAAAGGAACACTGAAGCTTTCTCT. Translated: CASSLLGKRNTEAFS.

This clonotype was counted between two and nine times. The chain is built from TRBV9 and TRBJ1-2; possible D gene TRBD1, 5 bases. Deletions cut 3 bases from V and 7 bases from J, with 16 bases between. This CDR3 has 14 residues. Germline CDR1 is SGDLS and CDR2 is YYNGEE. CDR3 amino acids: CASSAFGGEGGYTF. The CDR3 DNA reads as TGTGCCAGCAGCGCATTCGGAGGGGAGGGTGGCTACACCTTC. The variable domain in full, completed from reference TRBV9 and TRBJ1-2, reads DSGVTQTPKHLITATGQRVTLRCSPRSGDLSVYWYQQSLDQGLQFLIQYYNGEERAKGNILERFSAQQFPDLHSELNLSSLELGDSALYFCASSAFGGEGGYTFGSGTRLTVV.

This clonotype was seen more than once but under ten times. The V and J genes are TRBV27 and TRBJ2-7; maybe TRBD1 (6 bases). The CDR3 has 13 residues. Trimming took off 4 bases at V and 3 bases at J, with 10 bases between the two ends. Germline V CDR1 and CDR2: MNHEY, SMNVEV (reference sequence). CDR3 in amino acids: CASSYRADYEQYF. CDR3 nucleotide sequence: TGTGCCAGCAGTTACAGGGCGGACTACGAGCAGTACTTC.

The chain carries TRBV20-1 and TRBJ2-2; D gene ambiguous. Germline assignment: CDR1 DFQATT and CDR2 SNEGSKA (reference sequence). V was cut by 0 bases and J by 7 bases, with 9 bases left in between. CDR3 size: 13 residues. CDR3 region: CSARDRQYGELFF. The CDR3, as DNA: TGCAGTGCTAGAGATCGGCAGTACGGGGAGCTGTTTTTT.

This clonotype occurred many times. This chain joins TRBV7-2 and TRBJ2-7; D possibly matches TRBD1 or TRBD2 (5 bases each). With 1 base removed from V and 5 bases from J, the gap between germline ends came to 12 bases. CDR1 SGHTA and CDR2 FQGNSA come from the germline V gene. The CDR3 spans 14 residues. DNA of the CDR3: TGTGCCAGCAGCTTAGACGGGACCCTCGACGAGCAGTACTTC. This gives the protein CASSLDGTLDEQYF.

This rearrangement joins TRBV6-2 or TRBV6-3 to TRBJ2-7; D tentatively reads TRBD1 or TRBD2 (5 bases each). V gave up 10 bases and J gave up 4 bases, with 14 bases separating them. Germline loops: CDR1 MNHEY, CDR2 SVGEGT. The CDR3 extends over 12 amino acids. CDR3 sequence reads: CATRDRLYEQYF. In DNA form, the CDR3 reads TGTGCCACACGGGACCGTCTTTACGAGCAGTACTTC.